This TCR beta chain originates from a study of T cell changes during pregnancy in multiple sclerosis (dated by TCRdb to between 2019 and 2020). About the investigation overall: Changes in the T cell repertoire over the course of pregnancy were examined in this study in women with multiple sclerosis.

As concerns this clone: Its antigen is currently not known. The record has no base qualities; no much larger clone is one base away.

A distance of 11 bases separates the germline ends of V and J, which lose 0 bases and 2 bases respectively. The germline V gene sets CDR1 to SGHNT and CDR2 to YENEEA. The CDR3 contains 15 residues, cysteine and phenylalanine counted. The DNA shown is the 45-base CDR3, in frame from base 1. Library construction relied on the immunoSEQ multiplex PCR assay. The clones in this table, taken by TCRdb from immuneACCESS, are in-frame only. Not every clone is retained; where verified, under half of the shortfall comes from an unresolved V gene, and the cause of the rest is unknown. The sample records fewer than 85,000 clones, roughly 92% of which are singletons. Of the sample, about 2% falls within the top ten clones.

The chain joins TRBV11-3 to TRBJ2-7; the D gene is perhaps TRBD2, on 6 matching bases. This sequence originates from a female donor with multiple sclerosis, enrolled in a pregnancy study. The specimen comprised peripheral blood, sampled in the second trimester of pregnancy. The CDR3 loop reads CASSLDPSGAYEQYF. The nucleotide sequence is TGTGCCAGCAGCTTAGACCCCTCGGGAGCCTACGAGCAGTACTTC.